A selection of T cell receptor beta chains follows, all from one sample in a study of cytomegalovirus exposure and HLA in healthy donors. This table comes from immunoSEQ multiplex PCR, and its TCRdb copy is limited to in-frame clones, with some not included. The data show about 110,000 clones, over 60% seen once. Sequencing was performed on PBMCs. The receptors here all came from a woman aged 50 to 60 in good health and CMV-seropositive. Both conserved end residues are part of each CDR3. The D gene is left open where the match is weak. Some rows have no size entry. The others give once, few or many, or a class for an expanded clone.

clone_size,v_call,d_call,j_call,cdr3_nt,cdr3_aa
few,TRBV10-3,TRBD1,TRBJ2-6,TGTGCCATTCCGGACAGGGGTTCCAACGTCCTGACTTTC,CAIPDRGSNVLTF
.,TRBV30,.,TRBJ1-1,TGTGCCTGGAAAGGGGTACCCTGGCCACAGGGAAGGACTGAAGCTTTCTTT,CAWKGVPWPQGRTEAFF
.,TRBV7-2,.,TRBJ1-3,TGTGCCAGCAGCTTTAACAGGGATTTGACCATATATTTT,CASSFNRDLTIYF
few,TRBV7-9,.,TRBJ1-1,TGTGCCAGCAGCTTAGGAGGGAGGTCTGAAGCTTTCTTT,CASSLGGRSEAFF
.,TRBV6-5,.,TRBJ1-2,TGTGCCGGCAGTTACTCGGGGGGGGCGAGAGGCTACACCTTC,CAGSYSGGARGYTF
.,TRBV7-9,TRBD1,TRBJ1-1,TGTGCCAGCAGCTTCCTGACAGGGGGGCCGGACACTGAAGCTTTCTTT,CASSFLTGGPDTEAFF
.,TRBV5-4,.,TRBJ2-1,TGTGCCAGCAGCCAACCCGGGACTCCGCGCAATGAGCAGTTCTTC,CASSQPGTPRNEQFF
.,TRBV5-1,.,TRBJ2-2,TGCGCCAGCAGCCCAACAGGGACCAACACCGGGGAGCTGTTTTTT,CASSPTGTNTGELFF
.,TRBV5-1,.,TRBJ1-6,TGCGCCAGCACGGGTGGGAGCTCCTATAATTCACCCCTCCACTTT,CASTGGSSYNSPLHF
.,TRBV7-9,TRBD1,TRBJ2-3,TGTGCCAGCAGCCAGCGCCGAACAGGGGATGTCGATACGCAGTATTTT,CASSQRRTGDVDTQYF
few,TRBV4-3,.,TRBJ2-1,TGCGCCAGCAGCCAAGATAGGGTCCGGACTCACTACAATGAGCAGTTCTTC,CASSQDRVRTHYNEQFF
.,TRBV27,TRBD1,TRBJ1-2,TGTGCCAGCAGTGCTCTACAGGGGGCTATCTATGGCTACACCTTC,CASSALQGAIYGYTF
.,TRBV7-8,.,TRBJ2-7,TGTGCCAGCAGCTCCTTCGGCGACTCCTACGAGCAGTACTTC,CASSSFGDSYEQYF
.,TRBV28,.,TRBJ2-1,TGTGCCAGCAGTTTACCCGACAATGAGCAGTTCTTC,CASSLPDNEQFF
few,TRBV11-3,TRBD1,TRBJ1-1,TGTGCCAGCAGCTTAGCGACAGGGGGAAACACTGAAGCTTTCTTT,CASSLATGGNTEAFF